The clone carrying this T cell receptor (beta chain) is a singleton in its sample. A read error may be the cause here, since a much bigger clone is one base away. Trimming at V came to 5 bases and at J to 3 bases, leaving 6 bases not matched to a gene. The CDR3 sequence is 15 residues long. CDR1 and CDR2 from the germline V gene are SGHDN and FVKESK. Researchers drew blood RNA from unsorted whole blood and extracted germline DNA as well. The data were taken from a study of tumor-infiltrating lymphocytes in primary liver carcinoma. cDNA specific to TCR beta was made from 500 ng of total RNA, with a constant-region primer employed for priming. ARM-PCR, slightly modified, supplied the TCR beta libraries through three nested multiplex PCR rounds. Primers for the first two PCR rounds were TRBV1-TRBV30 forward primers and a C-beta reverse primer (approximately 10 cycles per round). Each CDR3 protein gets one entry after TCRdb re-called the multiplex PCR reads with MiXCR. The sample contains fewer than 350,000 distinct CDR3 sequences, more than 55% of which appear only once.

This TCR was sampled from a man aged 35 to 55 with primary liver carcinoma and hepatitis B virus infection. V is TRBV14 and J is TRBJ2-7; 11 nucleotides agree with TRBD2. Sequencing input: peripheral blood. The CDR3 DNA is TGTGCCAGCAGCAAAACTAGCGGGGGTGTCTACGAGCAGTACTTC. This encodes CASSKTSGGVYEQYF.